This TCR beta chain was captured by sequencing in a study of T cell repertoires in cytomegalovirus infection. Study-wide context: Matching HLA type, along with CMV infection, was indicated by public TCR beta signatures. Study-level results: CMV carriers having the relevant HLA were flagged by cumulative public TCR beta family frequency. The response measured ex vivo was dominated by TCR beta clonotypes (HLA-C-restricted and CMV-specific).

The CDR3 runs 14 residues. Germline lookup yields CDR1 SGHTA and CDR2 FQGNSA. Trimming left V 4 bases short and J 5 bases short, with 11 bases between. This clonotype came up many times. The target antigen is unknown. Using its own MiXCR run on the reads, TCRdb lists one record per CDR3 protein. The profile shows 450,000 to 650,000 distinct CDR3 sequences, roughly 29% of them singletons. The gene calls are TRBV7-2 and TRBJ2-2, with D perhaps matching TRBD1 (6 bases). The origin of this receptor is a human donor in good health (CMV status not recorded). Some clones in this sample may be carry-over from other donors' samples. The sample was PBMCs. The CDR3 DNA follows: TGTGCCAGCAGCTACGTGACAGGAACCGGGGAGCTGTTTTTT. It specifies CASSYVTGTGELFF.